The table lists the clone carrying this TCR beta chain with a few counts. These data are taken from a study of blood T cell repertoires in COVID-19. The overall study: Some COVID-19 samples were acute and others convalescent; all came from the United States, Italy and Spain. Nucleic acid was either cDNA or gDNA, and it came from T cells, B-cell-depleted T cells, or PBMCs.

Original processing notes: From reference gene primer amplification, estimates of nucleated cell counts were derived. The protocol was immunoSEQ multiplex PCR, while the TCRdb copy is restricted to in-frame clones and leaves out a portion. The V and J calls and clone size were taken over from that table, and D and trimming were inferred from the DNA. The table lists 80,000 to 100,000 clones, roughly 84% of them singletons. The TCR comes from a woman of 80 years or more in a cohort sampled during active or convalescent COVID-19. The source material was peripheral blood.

The DNA of the CDR3 is TGCAGCGTTGACCCTTCGAACACTGGGGCCAACGTCCTGACTTTC. Its protein product is CSVDPSNTGANVLTF. This chain joins TRBV29-1 and TRBJ2-6; D gene unclear. CDR3 length: 15 residues. In germline, CDR1 is SQVTM, CDR2 ANQGSEA. V gave up 3 bases and J gave up 2 bases, with 11 bases separating them.